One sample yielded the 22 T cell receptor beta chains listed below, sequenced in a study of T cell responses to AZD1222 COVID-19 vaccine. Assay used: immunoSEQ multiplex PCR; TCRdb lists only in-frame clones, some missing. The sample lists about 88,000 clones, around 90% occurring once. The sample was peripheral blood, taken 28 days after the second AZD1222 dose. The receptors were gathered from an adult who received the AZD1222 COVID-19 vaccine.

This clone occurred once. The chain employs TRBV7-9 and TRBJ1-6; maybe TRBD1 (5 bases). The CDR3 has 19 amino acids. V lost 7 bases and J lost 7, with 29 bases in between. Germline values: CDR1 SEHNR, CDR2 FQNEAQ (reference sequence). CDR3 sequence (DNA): TGTGCCAGCACCGGGGGAGAGACAGCGACCCGGGGTAGGAATTCACCCCTCCACTTT. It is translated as CASTGGETATRGRNSPLHF.

The CDR3 DNA reads as TGCGCCAGCGGCTCACAGGGGGCCAACGAGCAGTACTTC. Protein: CASGSQGANEQYF. This sequence joins TRBV10-1 and TRBJ2-7; 9 bases are shared with TRBD1. Trimming cost V 8 bases and J 5 bases; bases outside gene matches: 7. Germline V gene data show CDR1 as WNHNN and CDR2 as SYGVQD (reference sequence). CDR3 length: 13 amino acids.

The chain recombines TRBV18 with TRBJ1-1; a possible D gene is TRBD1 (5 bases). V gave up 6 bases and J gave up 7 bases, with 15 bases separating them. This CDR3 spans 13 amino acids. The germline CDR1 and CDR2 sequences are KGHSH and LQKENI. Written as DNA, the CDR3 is TGTGCCAGCTCGAACACCGGGACGGATGAAGCTTTCTTT. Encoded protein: CASSNTGTDEAFF.

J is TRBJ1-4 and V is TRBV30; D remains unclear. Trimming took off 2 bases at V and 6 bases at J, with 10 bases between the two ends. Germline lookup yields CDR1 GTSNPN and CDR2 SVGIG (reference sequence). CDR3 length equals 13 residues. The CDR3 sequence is CAWSRDQDEKLFF. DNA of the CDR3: TGTGCCTGGAGTCGCGATCAGGATGAAAAACTGTTTTTT.

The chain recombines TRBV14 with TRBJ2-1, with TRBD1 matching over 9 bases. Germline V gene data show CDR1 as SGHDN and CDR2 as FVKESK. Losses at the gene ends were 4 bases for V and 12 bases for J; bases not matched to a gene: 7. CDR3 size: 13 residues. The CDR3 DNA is TGTGCCAGCAGCCCCCGGGACAGGGTATTGCAGTTCTTC. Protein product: CASSPRDRVLQFF.

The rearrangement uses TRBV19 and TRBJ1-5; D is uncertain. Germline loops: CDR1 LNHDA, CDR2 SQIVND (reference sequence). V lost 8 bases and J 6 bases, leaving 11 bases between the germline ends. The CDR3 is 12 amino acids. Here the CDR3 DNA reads TGTGCCAGTGGGCCTGTGCGTCAGCCCCAGCATTTT. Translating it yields CASGPVRQPQHF.

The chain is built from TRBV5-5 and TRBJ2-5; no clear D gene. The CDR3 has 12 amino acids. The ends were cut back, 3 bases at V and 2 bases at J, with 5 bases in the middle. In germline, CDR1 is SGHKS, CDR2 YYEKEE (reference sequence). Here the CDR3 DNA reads TGTGCCAGCAGCTACCAGCAAGAGACCCAGTACTTC. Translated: CASSYQQETQYF.

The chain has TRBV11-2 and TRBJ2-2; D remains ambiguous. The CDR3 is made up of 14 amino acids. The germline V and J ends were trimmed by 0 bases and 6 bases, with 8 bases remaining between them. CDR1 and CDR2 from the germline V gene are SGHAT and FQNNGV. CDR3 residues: CASSLDWVAGELFF. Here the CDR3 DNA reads TGTGCCAGCAGCTTAGATTGGGTCGCCGGGGAGCTGTTTTTT.

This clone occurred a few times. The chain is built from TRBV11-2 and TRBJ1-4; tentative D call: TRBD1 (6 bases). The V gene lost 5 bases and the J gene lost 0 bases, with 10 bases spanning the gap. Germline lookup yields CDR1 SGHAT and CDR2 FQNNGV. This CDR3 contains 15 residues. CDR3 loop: CASSQTGATNEKLFF. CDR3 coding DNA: TGTGCCAGCAGCCAGACAGGTGCAACTAATGAAAAACTGTTTTTT.

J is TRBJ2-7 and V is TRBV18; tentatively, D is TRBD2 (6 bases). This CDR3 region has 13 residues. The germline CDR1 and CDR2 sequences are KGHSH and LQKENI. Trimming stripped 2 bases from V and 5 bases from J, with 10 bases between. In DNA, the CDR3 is TGTGCCAGCTCACCAAGGGAGGAAAACGAGCAGTACTTC. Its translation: CASSPREENEQYF. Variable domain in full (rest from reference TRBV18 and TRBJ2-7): NAGVMQNPRHLVRRRGQEARLRCSPMKGHSHVYWYRQLPEEGLKFMVYLQKENIIDESGMPKERFSAEFPKEGPSILRIQQVVRGDSAAYFCASSPREENEQYFGPGTRLTVT.

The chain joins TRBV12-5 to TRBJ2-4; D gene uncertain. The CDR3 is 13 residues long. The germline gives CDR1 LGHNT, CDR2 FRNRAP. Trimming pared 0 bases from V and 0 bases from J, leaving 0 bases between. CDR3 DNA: TGTGCTAGTGGTTTGGTAGCCAAAAACATTCAGTACTTC. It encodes CASGLVAKNIQYF.

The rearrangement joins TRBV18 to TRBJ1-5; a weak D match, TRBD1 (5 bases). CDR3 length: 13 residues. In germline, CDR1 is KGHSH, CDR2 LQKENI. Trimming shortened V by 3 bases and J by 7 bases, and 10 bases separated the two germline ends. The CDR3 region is CASSPGVDQPQHF. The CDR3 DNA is TGTGCCAGCTCACCGGGGGTCGACCAGCCCCAGCATTTT.

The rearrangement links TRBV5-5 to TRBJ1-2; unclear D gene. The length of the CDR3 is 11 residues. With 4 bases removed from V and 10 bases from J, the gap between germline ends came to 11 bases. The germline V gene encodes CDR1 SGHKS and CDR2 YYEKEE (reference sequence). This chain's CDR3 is CASSLDWDYTF. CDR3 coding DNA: TGTGCCAGCAGCCTGGACTGGGACTACACCTTC.

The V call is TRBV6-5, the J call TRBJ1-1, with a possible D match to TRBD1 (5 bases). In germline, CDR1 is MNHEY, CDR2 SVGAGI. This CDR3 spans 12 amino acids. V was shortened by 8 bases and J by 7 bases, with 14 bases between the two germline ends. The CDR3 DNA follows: TGTGCCAGCCTGGAGGGGTTGGGTGAAGCTTTCTTT. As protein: CASLEGLGEAFF.

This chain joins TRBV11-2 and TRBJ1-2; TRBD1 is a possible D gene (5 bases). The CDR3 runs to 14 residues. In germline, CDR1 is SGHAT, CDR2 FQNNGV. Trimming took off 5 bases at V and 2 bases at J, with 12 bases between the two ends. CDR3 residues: CASSPRTFNYGYTF. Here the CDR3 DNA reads TGTGCCAGCAGCCCGCGGACATTCAACTATGGCTACACCTTC.

The CDR3 is CASSQGSLALANTGELFF. CDR3 DNA: TGTGCCAGCAGCCAAGGGTCTTTGGCACTAGCGAACACCGGGGAGCTGTTTTTT. This rearrangement joins TRBV4-2 to TRBJ2-2; TRBD2 is a possible D gene (5 bases). Trimming removed 1 base from V and 0 bases from J, with 15 bases in between. Germline CDR1 and CDR2: LGHNA and YNFKEQ. This CDR3 comprises 18 residues.

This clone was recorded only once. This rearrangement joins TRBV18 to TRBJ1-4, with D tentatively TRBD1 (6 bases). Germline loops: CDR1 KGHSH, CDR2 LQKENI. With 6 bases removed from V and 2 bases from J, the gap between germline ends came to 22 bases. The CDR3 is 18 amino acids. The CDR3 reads CASSLRAGVIRTNEKLFF. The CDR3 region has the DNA TGTGCCAGCTCCCTCAGAGCAGGGGTGATTAGGACTAATGAAAAACTGTTTTTT.

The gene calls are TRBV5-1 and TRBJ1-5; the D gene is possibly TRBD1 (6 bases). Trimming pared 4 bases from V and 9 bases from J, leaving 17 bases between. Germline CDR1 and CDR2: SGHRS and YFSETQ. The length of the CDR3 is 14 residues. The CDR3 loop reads CASSQDSQLGPQHF. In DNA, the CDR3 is TGCGCCAGCAGCCAGGACAGTCAGTTGGGGCCCCAGCATTTT.

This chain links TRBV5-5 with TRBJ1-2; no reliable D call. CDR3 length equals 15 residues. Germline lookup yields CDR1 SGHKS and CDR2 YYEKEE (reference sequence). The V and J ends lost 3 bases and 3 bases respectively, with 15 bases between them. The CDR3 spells CASSYPRGQYYGYTF. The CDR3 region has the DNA TGTGCCAGCAGCTACCCACGAGGGCAATACTATGGCTACACCTTC.

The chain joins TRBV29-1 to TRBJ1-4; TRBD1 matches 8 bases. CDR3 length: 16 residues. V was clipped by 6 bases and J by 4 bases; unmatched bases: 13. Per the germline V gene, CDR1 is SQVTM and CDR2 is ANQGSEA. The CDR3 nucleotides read TGCAGCGTGGCCGGACAGGGAGGAGGTGGTAATGAAAAACTGTTTTTT. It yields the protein CSVAGQGGGGNEKLFF.

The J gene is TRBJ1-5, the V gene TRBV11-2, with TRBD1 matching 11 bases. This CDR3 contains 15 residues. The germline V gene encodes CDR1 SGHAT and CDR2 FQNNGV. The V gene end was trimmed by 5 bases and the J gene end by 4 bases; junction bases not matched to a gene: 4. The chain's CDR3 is CASSAGQGGNQPQHF. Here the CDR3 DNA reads TGTGCCAGCAGCGCGGGACAGGGGGGAAATCAGCCCCAGCATTTT.

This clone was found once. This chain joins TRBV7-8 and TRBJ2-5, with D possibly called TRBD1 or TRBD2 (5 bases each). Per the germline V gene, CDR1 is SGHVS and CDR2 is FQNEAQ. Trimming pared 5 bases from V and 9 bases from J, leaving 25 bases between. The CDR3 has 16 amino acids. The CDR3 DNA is TGTGCCAGCAGCCCCTACCGGGACCCGGAATGGTCAGCCCAGTACTTC. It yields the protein CASSPYRDPEWSAQYF.